The 2 T cell receptor beta chains below were found in one sample sequenced in a study of blood T cell repertoires in COVID-19. Here immunoSEQ multiplex PCR was the method, and the copy in TCRdb shows in-frame clones only, minus some. Among roughly 140,000 clones listed, about 83% were seen once. The specimen was peripheral blood. The receptors come from a woman aged 40 to 49 with acute or convalescent COVID-19.

This chain links TRBV27 with TRBJ1-5, with 7 positions matching TRBD1. The germline CDR1 and CDR2 sequences are MNHEY and SMNVEV (reference sequence). This CDR3 has 13 amino acids. V lost 3 bases and J lost 6; bases outside the gene matches: 2. This CDR3 is CASSFTGVQPQHF. The CDR3 DNA sequence: TGTGCCAGCAGTTTCACAGGGGTTCAGCCCCAGCATTTT.

This chain uses TRBV5-4 with TRBJ2-3, with 11 positions matching TRBD2. The junction had 6 bases not matched to a gene; V was cut back by 4 bases and J by 2 bases. The CDR3 spans 16 residues. The germline V gene has CDR1 SGHNT and CDR2 YYREEE (reference sequence). CDR3 sequence (DNA): TGTGCCAGCAGCCCTACTAGCGGGAGAATCACAGATACGCAGTATTTT. This sequence encodes CASSPTSGRITDTQYF.